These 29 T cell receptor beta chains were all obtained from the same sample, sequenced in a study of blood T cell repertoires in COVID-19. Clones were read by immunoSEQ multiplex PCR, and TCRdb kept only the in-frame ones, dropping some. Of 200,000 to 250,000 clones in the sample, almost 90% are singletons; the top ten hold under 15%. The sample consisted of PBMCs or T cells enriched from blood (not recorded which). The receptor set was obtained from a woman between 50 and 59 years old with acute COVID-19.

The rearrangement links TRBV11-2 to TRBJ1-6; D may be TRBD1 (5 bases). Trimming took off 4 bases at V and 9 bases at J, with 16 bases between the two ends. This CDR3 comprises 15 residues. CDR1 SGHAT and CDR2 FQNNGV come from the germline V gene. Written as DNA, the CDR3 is TGTGCCAGCAGCTCATGGGGGGTCCGAGGTTCACCCCTCCACTTT. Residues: CASSSWGVRGSPLHF. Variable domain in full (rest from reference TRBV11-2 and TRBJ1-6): EAGVAQSPRYKIIEKRQSVAFWCNPISGHATLYWYQQILGQGPKLLIQFQNNGVVDDSQLPKDRFSAERLKGVDSTLKIQPAKLEDSAVYLCASSSWGVRGSPLHFGNGTRLTVT.

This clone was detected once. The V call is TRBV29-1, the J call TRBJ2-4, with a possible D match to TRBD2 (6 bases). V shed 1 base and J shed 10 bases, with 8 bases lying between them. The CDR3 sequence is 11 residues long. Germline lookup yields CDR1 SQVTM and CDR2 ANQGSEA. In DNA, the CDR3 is TGCAGCGTTGAAGCCGCGGGGATTCAGTACTTC. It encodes CSVEAAGIQYF.

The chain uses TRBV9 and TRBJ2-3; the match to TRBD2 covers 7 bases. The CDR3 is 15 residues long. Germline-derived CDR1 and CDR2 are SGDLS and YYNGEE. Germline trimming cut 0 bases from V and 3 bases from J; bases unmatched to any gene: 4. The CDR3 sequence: CASSVDGEGTDTQYF. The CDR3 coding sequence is TGTGCCAGCAGCGTAGACGGGGAGGGAACAGATACGCAGTATTTT.

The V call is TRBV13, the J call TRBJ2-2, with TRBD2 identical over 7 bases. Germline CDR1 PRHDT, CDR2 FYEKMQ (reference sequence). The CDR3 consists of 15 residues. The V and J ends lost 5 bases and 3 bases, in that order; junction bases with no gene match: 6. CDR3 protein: CASSPREGYTGELFF. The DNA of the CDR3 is TGTGCCAGCAGCCCGAGGGAGGGATACACCGGGGAGCTGTTTTTT. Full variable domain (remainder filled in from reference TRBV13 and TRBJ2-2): AAGVIQSPRHLIKEKRETATLKCYPIPRHDTVYWYQQGPGQDPQFLISFYEKMQSDKGSIPDRFSAQQFSDYHSELNMSSLELGDSALYFCASSPREGYTGELFFGEGSRLTVL.

The DNA for the CDR3 is TGCGCCAGCAGCCAGACAGGTTTCATGAACACTGAAGCTTTCTTT. It encodes CASSQTGFMNTEAFF. The J gene is TRBJ1-1, the V gene TRBV4-1; weak D call: TRBD1 (6 bases). Germline loops: CDR1 MGHRA, CDR2 YSYEKL. Deletions cut 3 bases from V and 0 bases from J, with 11 bases between. There are 15 residues in the CDR3.

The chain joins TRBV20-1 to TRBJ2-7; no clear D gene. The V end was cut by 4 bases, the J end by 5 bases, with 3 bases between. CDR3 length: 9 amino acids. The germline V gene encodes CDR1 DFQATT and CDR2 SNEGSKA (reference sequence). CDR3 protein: CSANNEQYF. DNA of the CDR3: TGCAGTGCTAATAACGAGCAGTACTTC.

The CDR3 DNA is TGTGCCAGCAGTTACTCGGGCTGGGGGGGGAATGAGCAGTTCTTC. Its protein product is CASSYSGWGGNEQFF. The genes are TRBV6-5 and TRBJ2-1, with TRBD2 matching over 7 bases. The length of the CDR3 is 15 residues. Looked up from germline, CDR1 is MNHEY and CDR2 is SVGAGI. The V and J ends lost 0 bases and 7 bases, in that order; junction bases with no gene match: 6.

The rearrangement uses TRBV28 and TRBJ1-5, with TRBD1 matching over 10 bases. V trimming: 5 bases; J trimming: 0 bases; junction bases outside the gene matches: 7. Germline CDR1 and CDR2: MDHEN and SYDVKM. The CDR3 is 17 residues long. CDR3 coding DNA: TGTGCCAGCAGTCGACAGGGGGCGGGATATAGCAATCAGCCCCAGCATTTT. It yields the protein CASSRQGAGYSNQPQHF.

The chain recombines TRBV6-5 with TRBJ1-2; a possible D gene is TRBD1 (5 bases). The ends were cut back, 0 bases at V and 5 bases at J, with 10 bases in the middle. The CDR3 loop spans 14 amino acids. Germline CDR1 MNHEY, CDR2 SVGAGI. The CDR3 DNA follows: TGTGCCAGCAGTTACTCGGACAACCTATATGGCTACACCTTC. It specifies CASSYSDNLYGYTF.

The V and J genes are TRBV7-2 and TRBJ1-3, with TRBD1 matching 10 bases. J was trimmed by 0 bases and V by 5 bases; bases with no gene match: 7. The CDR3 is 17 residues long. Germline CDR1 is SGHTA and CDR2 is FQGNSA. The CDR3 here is CASSHEGTGVSGNTIYF. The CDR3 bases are TGTGCCAGCAGCCACGAGGGGACAGGGGTCTCTGGAAACACCATATATTTT.

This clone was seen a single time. Here the CDR3 reads CASRGEVLDTGELFF. The CDR3 DNA reads as TGCGCCAGCAGGGGGGAGGTTTTGGACACCGGGGAGCTGTTTTTT. The chain joins TRBV5-1 to TRBJ2-2; D is possibly TRBD2 (6 bases). This CDR3 spans 15 amino acids. The germline gives CDR1 SGHRS, CDR2 YFSETQ. Trimming pared 5 bases from V and 3 bases from J, leaving 14 bases between.

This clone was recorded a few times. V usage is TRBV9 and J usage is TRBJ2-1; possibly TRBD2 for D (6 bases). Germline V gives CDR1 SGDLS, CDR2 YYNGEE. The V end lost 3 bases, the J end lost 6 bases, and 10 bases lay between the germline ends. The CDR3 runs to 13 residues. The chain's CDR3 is CASSAEGPNEQFF. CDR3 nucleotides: TGTGCCAGCAGCGCGGAGGGCCCCAATGAGCAGTTCTTC.

In DNA form, the CDR3 reads TGTGCCAGCAGTCCCAGCTACGAGCAGTACTTC. This sequence encodes CASSPSYEQYF. The rearrangement joins TRBV2 to TRBJ2-7; D gene ambiguous. The CDR3 length is 11 residues. V lost 5 bases and J 3 bases, leaving 5 bases between the germline ends. Germline V gene sequence: CDR1 SNHLY, CDR2 FYNNEI.

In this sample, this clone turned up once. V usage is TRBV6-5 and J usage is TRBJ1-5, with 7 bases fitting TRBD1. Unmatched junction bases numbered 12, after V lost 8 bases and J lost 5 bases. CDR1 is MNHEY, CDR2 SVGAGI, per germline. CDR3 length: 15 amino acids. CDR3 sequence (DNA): TGTGCCAGCGGAGGGGGCGCCTCATCCCATCAGCCCCAGCATTTT. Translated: CASGGGASSHQPQHF.

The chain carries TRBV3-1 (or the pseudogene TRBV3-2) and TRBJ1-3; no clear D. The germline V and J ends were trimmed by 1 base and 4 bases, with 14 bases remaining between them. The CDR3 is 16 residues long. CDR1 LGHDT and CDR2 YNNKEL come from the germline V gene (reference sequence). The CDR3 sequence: CASSQGAAGMGNTIYF. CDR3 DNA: TGTGCCAGCAGCCAAGGAGCCGCCGGGATGGGAAACACCATATATTTT.

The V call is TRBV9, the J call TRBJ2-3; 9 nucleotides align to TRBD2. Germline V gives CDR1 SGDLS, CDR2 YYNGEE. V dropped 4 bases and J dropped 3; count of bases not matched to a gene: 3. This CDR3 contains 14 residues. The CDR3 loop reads CASSLAGVTDTQYF. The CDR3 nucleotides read TGTGCCAGCAGCTTAGCGGGAGTAACAGATACGCAGTATTTT.

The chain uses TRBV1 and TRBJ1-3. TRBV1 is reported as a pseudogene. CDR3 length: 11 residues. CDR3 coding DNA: TGCACCGTTCCTAACGGAAACACCATATATTTT. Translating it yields CTVPNGNTIYF.

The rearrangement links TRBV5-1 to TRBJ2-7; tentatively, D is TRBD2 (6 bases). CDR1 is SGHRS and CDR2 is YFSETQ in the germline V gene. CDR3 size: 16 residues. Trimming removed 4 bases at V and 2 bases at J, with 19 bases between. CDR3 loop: CASSQGTPGGTYEQYF. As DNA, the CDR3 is TGCGCCAGCAGCCAAGGGACTCCCGGAGGAACCTACGAGCAGTACTTC.

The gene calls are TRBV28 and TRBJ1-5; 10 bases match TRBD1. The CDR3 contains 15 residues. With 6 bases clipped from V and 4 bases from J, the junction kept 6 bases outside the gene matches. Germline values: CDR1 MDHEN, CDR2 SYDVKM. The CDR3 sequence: CASRYDRGRNQPQHF. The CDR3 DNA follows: TGTGCCAGCAGATACGACAGGGGGCGAAATCAGCCCCAGCATTTT.

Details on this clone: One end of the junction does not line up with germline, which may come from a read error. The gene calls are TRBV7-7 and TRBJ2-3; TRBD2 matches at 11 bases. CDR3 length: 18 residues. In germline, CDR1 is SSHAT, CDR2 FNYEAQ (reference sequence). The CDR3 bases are TGTGCTAGCAGCCCCGGGCGGACTAGCGGGTTTAGCACAGATACGCAGTATTTT. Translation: CASSPGRTSGFSTDTQYF.

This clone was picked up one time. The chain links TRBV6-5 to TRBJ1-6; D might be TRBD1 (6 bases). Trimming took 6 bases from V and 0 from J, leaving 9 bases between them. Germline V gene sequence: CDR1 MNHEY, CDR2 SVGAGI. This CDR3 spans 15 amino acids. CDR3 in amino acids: CASRQGSSYNSPLHF. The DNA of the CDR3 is TGTGCCAGCAGACAGGGAAGCTCCTATAATTCACCCCTCCACTTT.

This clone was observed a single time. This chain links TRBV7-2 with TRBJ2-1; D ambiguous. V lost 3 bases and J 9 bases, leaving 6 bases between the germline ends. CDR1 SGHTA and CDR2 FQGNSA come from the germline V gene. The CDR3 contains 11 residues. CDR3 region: CASSFFGEQFF. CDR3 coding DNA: TGTGCCAGCAGCTTCTTCGGTGAGCAGTTCTTC.

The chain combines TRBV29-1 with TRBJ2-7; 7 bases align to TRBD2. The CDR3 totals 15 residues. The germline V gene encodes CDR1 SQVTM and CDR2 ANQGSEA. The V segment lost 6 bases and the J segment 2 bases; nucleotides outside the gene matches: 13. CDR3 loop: CSVTPGGSRTYEQYF. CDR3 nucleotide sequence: TGCAGCGTAACCCCCGGGGGGAGTCGGACCTACGAGCAGTACTTC.

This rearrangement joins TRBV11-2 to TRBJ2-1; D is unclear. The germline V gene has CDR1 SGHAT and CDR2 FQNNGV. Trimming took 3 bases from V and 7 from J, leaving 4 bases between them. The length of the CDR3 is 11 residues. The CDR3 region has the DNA TGTGCCAGCAGCTTCATTAATGAGCAGTTCTTC. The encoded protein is CASSFINEQFF.

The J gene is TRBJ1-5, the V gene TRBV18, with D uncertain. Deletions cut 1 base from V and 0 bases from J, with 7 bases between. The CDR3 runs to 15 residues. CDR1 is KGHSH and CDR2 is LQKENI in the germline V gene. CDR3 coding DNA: TGTGCCAGCTCACCACGGGAGGGTAGCAATCAGCCCCAGCATTTT. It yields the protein CASSPREGSNQPQHF.

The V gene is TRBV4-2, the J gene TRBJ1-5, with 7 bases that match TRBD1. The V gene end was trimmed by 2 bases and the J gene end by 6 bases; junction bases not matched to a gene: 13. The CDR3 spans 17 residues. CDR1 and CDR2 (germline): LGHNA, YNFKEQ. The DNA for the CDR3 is TGTGCCAGCAGCCAATCCGGGACAGCCCGGCGTGCTCAGCCCCAGCATTTT. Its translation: CASSQSGTARRAQPQHF.

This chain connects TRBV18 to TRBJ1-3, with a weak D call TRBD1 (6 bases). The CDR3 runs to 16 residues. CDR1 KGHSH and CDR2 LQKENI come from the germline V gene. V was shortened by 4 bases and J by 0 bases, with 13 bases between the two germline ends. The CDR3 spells CASSRNMDSSGNTIYF. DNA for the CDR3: TGTGCCAGCTCACGAAACATGGACAGCTCTGGAAACACCATATATTTT.

The CDR3 spells CASSFGAGGGEPQHF. CDR3 nucleotides: TGTGCCAGCAGCTTCGGCGCAGGGGGCGGGGAGCCCCAGCATTTT. The V call is TRBV7-9, the J call TRBJ1-5, with 8 bases that match TRBD1. This CDR3 spans 15 amino acids. The germline V gene has CDR1 SEHNR and CDR2 FQNEAQ (reference sequence). The V and J ends lost 3 bases and 8 bases, in that order; junction bases with no gene match: 9.

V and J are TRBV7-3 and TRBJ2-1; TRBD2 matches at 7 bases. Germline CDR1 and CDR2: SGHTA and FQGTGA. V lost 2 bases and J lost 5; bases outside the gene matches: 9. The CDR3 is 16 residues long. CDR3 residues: CASSLEFSGTNNEQFF. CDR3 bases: TGTGCCAGCAGCTTAGAGTTCAGCGGGACCAACAATGAGCAGTTCTTC. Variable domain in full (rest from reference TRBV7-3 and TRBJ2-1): GAGVSQTPSNKVTEKGKYVELRCDPISGHTALYWYRQSLGQGPEFLIYFQGTGAADDSGLPNDRFFAVRPEGSVSTLKIQRTERGDSAVYLCASSLEFSGTNNEQFFGPGTRLTVL.